These 19 T cell receptor beta chains were sequenced from one sample in a study of T cells in Graves' hyperthyroidism and ophthalmopathy. TCR beta CDR3 regions were amplified from RNA. HTBI primers were the set used in a first-round RT-PCR of the TCR CDR3. TCRdb re-derived calls from the multiplex PCR reads in MiXCR, one entry per CDR3 protein. The sample consists of over 650,000 distinct CDR3 sequences, around 17% of them appearing once. The material sequenced was blood. The source of these receptors is a man between 18 and 35 years old with Graves' hyperthyroidism.

In this sample, this clonotype turned up many times. The chain links TRBV7-2 to TRBJ1-4; 7 bases map to TRBD1. CDR3 length: 16 residues. V gave up 1 base and J gave up 6 bases; unmatched junction bases: 8. CDR1 and CDR2 (germline): SGHTA, FQGNSA. CDR3 residues: CASSLGGGGTDEKLFF. The CDR3 coding sequence is TGTGCCAGCAGCTTAGGGGGAGGGGGGACAGATGAAAAACTGTTTTTT.

Only a few counts were recorded for this clonotype. The chain links TRBV20-1 to TRBJ2-3; 8 bases fit TRBD2. Per the germline V gene, CDR1 is DFQATT and CDR2 is SNEGSKA (reference sequence). The J segment lost 2 bases and the V segment lost 6 bases, leaving 7 bases of the junction unmatched. CDR3 size: 14 residues. The CDR3 coding sequence is TGCAGTGCGCTTACTAGCGGCAACACAGATACGCAGTATTTT. Protein product: CSALTSGNTDTQYF.

This clonotype was detected many times. The chain joins TRBV30 to TRBJ2-1; 12 bases line up with TRBD2. Germline V gene data show CDR1 as GTSNPN and CDR2 as SVGIG (reference sequence). J lost 8 bases, V lost 1 base, and 9 bases had no gene match. CDR3 length equals 16 residues. CDR3 sequence reads: CAWSGLAGDKVDEQFF. CDR3 nucleotides: TGTGCCTGGAGTGGACTAGCGGGAGACAAGGTCGATGAGCAGTTCTTC.

V usage is TRBV20-1 and J usage is TRBJ2-7, with unresolved D. Trimming stripped 0 bases from V and 7 bases from J, with 22 bases between. The CDR3 totals 16 residues. The germline V gene encodes CDR1 DFQATT and CDR2 SNEGSKA (reference sequence). The CDR3 is CSARDKTQHIEEEQYF. CDR3 coding DNA: TGCAGTGCTAGAGACAAAACCCAACATATTGAGGAAGAGCAGTACTTC.

In this sample, this clonotype turned up a few times. V is TRBV30 and J is TRBJ1-2; D might be TRBD1 (5 bases). The V end was cut by 2 bases, the J end by 6 bases, with 16 bases between. In germline, CDR1 is GTSNPN, CDR2 SVGIG (reference sequence). The CDR3 runs 14 residues. The CDR3 loop is CAWSPSGRRNGYTF. In DNA form, the CDR3 reads TGTGCCTGGAGTCCCTCGGGGCGGCGGAATGGCTACACCTTC.

This clonotype turned up a few times. V and J are TRBV3-1 and TRBJ2-7, with D possibly being TRBD2 (6 bases). The CDR3 has 10 residues. Germline CDR1 and CDR2: LGHDT and YNNKEL (reference sequence). V was clipped by 8 bases and J by 6 bases, with 8 bases between them. The CDR3 here is CASGGVEQYF. The CDR3 coding sequence is TGTGCCAGCGGAGGGGTCGAGCAGTACTTC.

This rearrangement joins TRBV20-1 to TRBJ2-2; D is undetermined. The CDR3 is 15 residues long. The V end was cut by 0 bases, the J end by 0 bases, with 8 bases between. Germline V gene data show CDR1 as DFQATT and CDR2 as SNEGSKA (reference sequence). The CDR3: CSARDRVANTGELFF. The CDR3 region has the DNA TGCAGTGCTAGAGATAGGGTAGCGAACACCGGGGAGCTGTTTTTT.

This clonotype was detected ten times or more. J is TRBJ2-1 and V is TRBV20-1; D not certain. The V end lost 0 bases, the J end lost 2 bases, and 11 bases lay between the germline ends. Germline V CDR1 and CDR2: DFQATT, SNEGSKA (reference sequence). There are 15 residues in the CDR3. The CDR3 nucleotides read TGCAGTGCTAGAGATAAGCACTACCCCTACAATGAGCAGTTCTTC. It translates to CSARDKHYPYNEQFF.

This clonotype was seen a few times. The chain couples TRBV20-1 to TRBJ2-1; possibly TRBD1 for D (5 bases). This CDR3 has 15 residues. Per the germline V gene, CDR1 is DFQATT and CDR2 is SNEGSKA (reference sequence). Trimming shortened V by 2 bases and J by 0 bases, and 11 bases separated the two germline ends. The DNA for the CDR3 is TGCAGTGCTAGAACAGGTATCAGCTCCTACAATGAGCAGTTCTTC. Residues: CSARTGISSYNEQFF.

Only a few counts were recorded for this clonotype. This chain uses TRBV2 with TRBJ1-2; 7 positions match TRBD1. The CDR3 has 14 residues. The V gene end was trimmed by 1 base and the J gene end by 8 bases; junction bases not matched to a gene: 7. CDR1 and CDR2 from the germline V gene are SNHLY and FYNNEI. The CDR3 sequence: CASSEEGAGGGYTF. For the CDR3, the DNA is TGTGCCAGCAGTGAAGAGGGGGCAGGGGGAGGCTACACCTTC.

This clonotype showed up many times. The rearrangement joins TRBV28 to TRBJ2-5; D is perhaps TRBD1 (6 bases). The CDR3 is 16 amino acids. The V and J ends lost 5 bases and 3 bases respectively, with 19 bases between them. Germline V gene lookup returns CDR1 MDHEN and CDR2 SYDVKM. In DNA form, the CDR3 reads TGTGCCAGCAGTCATACGTCCGGGACATTGAAAGAGACCCAGTACTTC. Translating gives CASSHTSGTLKETQYF.

This clonotype was counted a few times. An end of the junction differs from the germline gene, which may be a read error. J is TRBJ1-2 and V is TRBV6-5, with D possibly being TRBD1 (5 bases). The CDR3 has 13 residues. In germline, CDR1 is MNHEY, CDR2 SVGAGI. CDR3 coding DNA: TGTGCCAGCAGTTACTCGTGGGACTACGGCTACACCTTC. Its translation is CASSYSWDYGYTF.

This clonotype was seen ten or more times. The chain links TRBV7-2 to TRBJ2-2; TRBD2 matches at 9 bases. The CDR3 extends over 16 amino acids. J was trimmed by 4 bases and V by 5 bases; bases with no gene match: 8. Germline CDR1 SGHTA, CDR2 FQGNSA. CDR3 residues: CASSPVAGAGTGELFF. CDR3 bases: TGTGCCAGCAGCCCCGTAGCGGGAGCGGGCACCGGGGAGCTGTTTTTT.

This clonotype was detected a few times. This chain connects TRBV4-1 to TRBJ2-7, with D unclear. Deletions cut 0 bases from V and 7 bases from J, with 10 bases between. Germline V gives CDR1 MGHRA, CDR2 YSYEKL. The length of the CDR3 is 13 residues. The CDR3 DNA sequence: TGCGCCAGCAGCCAAGATCAATTTAGGGAGCAGTACTTC. This translates into CASSQDQFREQYF.

This rearrangement joins TRBV4-1 to TRBJ1-1, with D possibly being TRBD1 (5 bases). The CDR3 length is 15 residues. Germline V gene sequence: CDR1 MGHRA, CDR2 YSYEKL. The ends were cut back, 4 bases at V and 7 bases at J, with 19 bases in the middle. CDR3 sequence: CASSPRSRAAVEAFF. The CDR3 bases are TGCGCCAGCAGCCCCAGAAGCAGGGCCGCGGTTGAAGCTTTCTTT.

This chain links TRBV11-2 with TRBJ2-3, with TRBD2 as a possible D gene (5 bases). From germline, CDR1 is SGHAT and CDR2 FQNNGV. This CDR3 is built from 15 residues. The V gene lost 1 base and the J gene lost 3 bases, with 11 bases spanning the gap. Written as DNA, the CDR3 is TGTGCCAGCAGCTTAGGGATTAGCGAGACAGATACGCAGTATTTT. Protein: CASSLGISETDTQYF.

This clonotype was counted a few times. The chain has TRBV20-1 and TRBJ2-3, with TRBD2 matching 8 bases. Looked up from germline, CDR1 is DFQATT and CDR2 is SNEGSKA (reference sequence). V was pared by 2 bases and J by 3 bases, with 10 bases of the junction left unmatched. There are 16 residues in the CDR3. CDR3 sequence: CSARNPGLAETDTQYF. In nucleotides, the CDR3 is TGCAGTGCTAGAAACCCCGGACTAGCCGAAACAGATACGCAGTATTTT.

The J gene is TRBJ2-6, the V gene TRBV28, with 7 bases lining up with TRBD2. V was pared by 6 bases and J by 4 bases, with 9 bases of the junction left unmatched. Germline V CDR1 and CDR2: MDHEN, SYDVKM. The CDR3 totals 16 residues. Here the CDR3 DNA reads TGTGCCAGCAGGCCCGGGGGGTTTCAAGGGGCCAACGTCCTGACTTTC. Translated, it gives CASRPGGFQGANVLTF.

This clonotype was seen ten or more times. The V call is TRBV12-3 or TRBV12-4, the J call TRBJ1-3; no clear D gene. The CDR3 length is 14 residues. Trimming shortened V by 3 bases and J by 2 bases, and 8 bases separated the two germline ends. CDR3 amino acids: CASSLGWAGNTIYF. CDR3 DNA: TGTGCCAGCAGTTTGGGTTGGGCTGGAAACACCATATATTTT.